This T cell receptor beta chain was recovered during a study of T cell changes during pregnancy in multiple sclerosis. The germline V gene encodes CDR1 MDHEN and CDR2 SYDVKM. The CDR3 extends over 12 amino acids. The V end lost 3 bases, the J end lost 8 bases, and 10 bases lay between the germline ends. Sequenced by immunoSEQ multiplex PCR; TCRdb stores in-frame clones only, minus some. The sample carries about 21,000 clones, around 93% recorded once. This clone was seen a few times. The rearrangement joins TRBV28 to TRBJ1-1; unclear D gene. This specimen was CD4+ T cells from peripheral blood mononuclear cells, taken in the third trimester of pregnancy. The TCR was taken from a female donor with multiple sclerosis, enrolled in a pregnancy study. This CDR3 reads CASSFSILEAFF. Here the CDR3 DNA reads TGTGCCAGCAGTTTCAGTATATTGGAAGCTTTCTTT.